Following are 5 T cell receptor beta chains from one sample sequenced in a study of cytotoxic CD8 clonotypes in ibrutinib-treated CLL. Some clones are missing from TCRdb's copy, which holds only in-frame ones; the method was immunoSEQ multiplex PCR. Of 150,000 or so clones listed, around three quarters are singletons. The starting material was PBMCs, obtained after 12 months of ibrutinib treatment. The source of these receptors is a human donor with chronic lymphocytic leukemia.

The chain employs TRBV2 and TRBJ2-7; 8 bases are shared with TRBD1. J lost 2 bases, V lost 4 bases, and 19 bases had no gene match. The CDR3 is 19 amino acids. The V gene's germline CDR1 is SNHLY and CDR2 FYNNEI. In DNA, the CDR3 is TGTGCCAGCAGTGCGCCGATTGGGGCGGGACAGGCTACCCCCTACGAGCAGTACTTC. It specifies CASSAPIGAGQATPYEQYF. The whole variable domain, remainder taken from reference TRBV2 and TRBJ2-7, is EPEVTQTPSHQVTQMGQEVILRCVPISNHLYFYWYRQILGQKVEFLVSFYNNEISEKSEIFDDQFSVERPDGSNFTLKIRSTKLEDSAMYFCASSAPIGAGQATPYEQYFGPGTRLTVT.

The DNA for the CDR3 is TGTGCCAGCAGCTTTAGCAGGGTAAACAAAAACATTCAGTACTTC. Translation gives CASSFSRVNKNIQYF. J is TRBJ2-4 and V is TRBV11-3; D possibly corresponds to TRBD1 (5 bases). From germline, CDR1 is SGHNT and CDR2 YENEEA. This CDR3 comprises 15 residues. Trimming pared 3 bases from V and 3 bases from J, leaving 12 bases between.

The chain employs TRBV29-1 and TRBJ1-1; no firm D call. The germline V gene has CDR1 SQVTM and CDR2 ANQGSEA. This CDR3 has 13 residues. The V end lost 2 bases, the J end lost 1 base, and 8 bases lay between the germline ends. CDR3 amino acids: CSVEQEANTEAFF. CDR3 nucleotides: TGCAGCGTTGAACAGGAAGCGAACACTGAAGCTTTCTTT.

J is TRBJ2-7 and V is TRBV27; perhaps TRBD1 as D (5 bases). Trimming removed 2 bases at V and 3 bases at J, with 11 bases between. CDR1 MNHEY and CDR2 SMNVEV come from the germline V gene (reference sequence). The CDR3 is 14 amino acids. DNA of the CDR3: TGTGCCAGCAGTTTAGGTAGGGGTGGCTACGAGCAGTACTTC. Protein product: CASSLGRGGYEQYF.

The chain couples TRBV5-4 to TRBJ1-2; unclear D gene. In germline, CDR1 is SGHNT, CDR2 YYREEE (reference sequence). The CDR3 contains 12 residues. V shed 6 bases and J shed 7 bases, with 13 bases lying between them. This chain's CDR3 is CASTRGSAGYTF. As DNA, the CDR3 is TGTGCCAGCACCCGCGGGAGCGCTGGCTACACCTTC.